These 14 T cell receptor beta chains came from one sample sequenced in a study of graft-versus-host responses after intestinal transplantation (dated by TCRdb to about 2021). Taken with the paper, the label for time point translates to: cells obtained before transplantation from donor or recipient. In mixed lymphocyte reactions, roughly 200,000 CFSE-labeled pre-transplant responders were plated with roughly 200,000 irradiated violet-dye-labeled stimulators and cultured for 6 days. Library creation used the immunoSEQ multiplex PCR assay. TCRdb limited this immuneACCESS table to in-frame rearrangements with V and J called. A share of clones is missing; checked studies link under half to unresolved V genes, and the rest is unexplained. The sample table contains some 7,400 clones; only one count was recorded for 30% to 40% of them. Together, the top ten hold 3% to 4.5% of the sample. The sample consisted of alloreactive CD8+ T cells from a mixed lymphocyte reaction culture, taken before transplantation. According to the study, the label for this sample's cell subset or site signals: CFSE-low proliferating T cells sorted from roughly 6-day pre-transplant mixed lymphocyte reaction (GvH or HvG direction). These receptor sequences come from a human patient who was an organ donor for intestinal transplantation.

This clone has just a few counts. The J gene is TRBJ2-7, the V gene TRBV5-3; 9 bases map to TRBD2. TRBV5-3 qualifies as an ORF whose function is uncertain. The CDR3 spans 15 residues. The V gene end was trimmed by 2 bases and the J gene end by 2 bases; junction bases not matched to a gene: 5. The CDR3, as DNA: TGTGCCAGAAGCTTCGGCGGGGGGGATACCTACGAGCAGTACTTC. Its protein is CARSFGGGDTYEQYF.

By share of the sample, this clone is medium-sized (0.01 to 0.1%). The gene calls are TRBV19 and TRBJ2-7; 11 positions match TRBD2. Looked up from germline, CDR1 is LNHDA and CDR2 is SQIVND (reference sequence). The ends lost 8 bases at V and 3 bases at J; junction bases unmatched: 6. CDR3 size: 14 residues. DNA of the CDR3: TGTGCCAGTGCCCCGGGACTAGCGGACTACGAGCAGTACTTC. Translated, it gives CASAPGLADYEQYF. Complete variable domain (other parts from reference TRBV19 and TRBJ2-7): DGGITQSPKYLFRKEGQNVTLSCEQNLNHDAMYWYRQDPGQGLRLIYYSQIVNDFQKGDIAEGYSVSREKKESFPLTVTSAQKNPTAFYLCASAPGLADYEQYFGPGTRLTVT.

A few counts support this clone. This chain connects TRBV7-2 to TRBJ2-1, with unresolved D. The CDR3 loop spans 15 amino acids. Germline V gene lookup returns CDR1 SGHTA and CDR2 FQGNSA. V was trimmed by 0 bases and J by 0 bases, leaving 6 bases between them. In DNA form, the CDR3 reads TGTGCCAGCAGCTTAGCGTGGGCCTCCTACAATGAGCAGTTCTTC. It is translated as CASSLAWASYNEQFF.

The chain combines TRBV7-3 with TRBJ1-5; TRBD1 matches 9 bases. Germline V CDR1 and CDR2: SGHTA, FQGTGA. CDR3 length: 18 residues. V lost 3 bases and J lost 1; bases outside the gene matches: 10. This chain's CDR3 is CASSFFRDRDQSNQPQHF. CDR3 DNA: TGTGCCAGCAGCTTCTTCCGGGACAGGGATCAGAGCAATCAGCCCCAGCATTTT.

The rearrangement uses TRBV5-6 and TRBJ2-5, with TRBD2 matching 15 bases. After removal of 0 bases from V and 7 bases from J, the junction contained 7 bases not matched to a gene. Germline CDR1 is SGHDT and CDR2 is YYEEEE. The CDR3 has 17 residues. The CDR3: CASSLVGLAGGPTTQYF. Written as DNA, the CDR3 is TGTGCCAGCAGCTTGGTCGGACTAGCGGGGGGGCCAACGACCCAGTACTTC. Looking up the rest from reference TRBV5-6 and TRBJ2-5 gives the full variable domain: DAGVTQSPTHLIKTRGQQVTLRCSPKSGHDTVSWYQQALGQGPQFIFQYYEEEERQRGNFPDRFSGHQFPNYSSELNVNALLLGDSALYLCASSLVGLAGGPTTQYFGPGTRLLVL.

V is TRBV7-3 and J is TRBJ2-5, with 14 bases fitting TRBD2. After removal of 4 bases from V and 12 bases from J, the junction contained 7 bases not matched to a gene. This CDR3 comprises 14 residues. Germline CDR1 SGHTA, CDR2 FQGTGA. The CDR3 loop reads CASSSGLAGAPKYF. The DNA for the CDR3 is TGTGCCAGCAGCTCGGGACTAGCGGGGGCACCCAAGTACTTC.

The chain uses TRBV19 and TRBJ1-1; TRBD1 is a possible D gene (5 bases). Per germline, CDR1 LNHDA and CDR2 SQIVND (reference sequence). This CDR3 contains 13 residues. The germline V and J ends were trimmed by 8 bases and 3 bases, with 13 bases remaining between them. CDR3: CASVPGGYTEAFF. The CDR3 DNA follows: TGTGCCAGTGTCCCGGGGGGGTACACTGAAGCTTTCTTT.

This clone was picked up one time. The V gene is TRBV2, the J gene TRBJ1-1; TRBD1 aligns across 7 bases. Germline lookup yields CDR1 SNHLY and CDR2 FYNNEI. Trimming took 6 bases from V and 5 from J; bases not matched to a gene: 3. This CDR3 is 12 amino acids long. The DNA for the CDR3 is TGTGCCAGCAGGGGACAGAAGACTGAAGCTTTCTTT. Its protein is CASRGQKTEAFF.

This chain joins TRBV7-9 and TRBJ2-1, with 13 nucleotides matching TRBD2. Germline V lookup: CDR1 SEHNR, CDR2 FQNEAQ (reference sequence). V lost 3 bases, J lost 3 bases, and 8 bases stayed unmatched. The CDR3 runs to 18 residues. CDR3 residues: CASSLGLAGSSYYNEQFF. In nucleotides, the CDR3 is TGTGCCAGCAGCTTGGGACTAGCGGGGAGTTCTTACTACAATGAGCAGTTCTTC. Based on the CDR3 plus reference TRBV7-9 and TRBJ2-1, the full variable domain is DTGVSQNPRHKITKRGQNVTFRCDPISEHNRLYWYRQTLGQGPEFLTYFQNEAQLEKSRLLSDRFSAERPKGSFSTLEIQRTEQGDSAMYLCASSLGLAGSSYYNEQFFGPGTRLTVL.

The chain is built from TRBV27 and TRBJ2-2; 7 bases agree with TRBD1. Germline-derived CDR1 and CDR2 are MNHEY and SMNVEV (reference sequence). This CDR3 region has 17 residues. The junction had 12 bases not matched to a gene; V was cut back by 4 bases and J by 4 bases. As DNA, the CDR3 is TGTGCCAGCAGTTGGCACAGGGGAGAGTTGAGCACCGGGGAGCTGTTTTTT. Amino acid sequence: CASSWHRGELSTGELFF.

This clone has just a few counts. The chain couples TRBV18 to TRBJ2-2; 9 nucleotides match TRBD1. V gave up 4 bases and J gave up 6 bases; unmatched junction bases: 12. The CDR3 runs 17 residues. The germline V gene has CDR1 KGHSH and CDR2 LQKENI. The CDR3 DNA follows: TGTGCCAGCTCACGCCACAGGGGGCAACATAGTCCCGGGGAGCTGTTTTTT. It encodes CASSRHRGQHSPGELFF.

This clone is deemed medium-sized. The CDR3 nucleotides read TGTGCCAGCGCGGGGCTCCGGGGGGTTCAAGCTTTCTTT. Its protein is CASAGLRGVQAFF. The chain employs TRBV13 and TRBJ1-1, with D perhaps matching TRBD1 (5 bases). V was shortened by 8 bases and J by 9 bases, with 19 bases between the two germline ends. The CDR3 loop spans 13 amino acids. CDR1 PRHDT and CDR2 FYEKMQ come from the germline V gene (reference sequence).

In this sample, this clone is medium-sized. J is TRBJ2-5 and V is TRBV5-1; 7 nucleotides agree with TRBD2. This CDR3 spans 17 amino acids. Germline loops: CDR1 SGHRS, CDR2 YFSETQ. V shed 2 bases, J shed 5 bases, and the junction held 15 bases outside the gene matches. The CDR3 sequence: CASSLPLAGPGRETQYF. CDR3 in DNA: TGCGCCAGCAGCTTACCATTAGCGGGCCCTGGGAGGGAGACCCAGTACTTC.

This clone was detected only a few times. The V and J genes are TRBV7-2 and TRBJ1-2; TRBD1 aligns across 7 bases. Per the germline V gene, CDR1 is SGHTA and CDR2 is FQGNSA. V lost 3 bases and J lost 8; bases outside the gene matches: 3. The CDR3 covers 12 residues. The DNA for the CDR3 is TGTGCCAGCAGCTTCGACAGGGACGGCTACACCTTC. Amino acids: CASSFDRDGYTF. The complete variable domain, with remaining parts taken from reference TRBV7-2 and TRBJ1-2, reads GAGVSQSPSNKVTEKGKDVELRCDPISGHTALYWYRQSLGQGLEFLIYFQGNSAPDKSGLPSDRFSAERTGGSVSTLTIQRTQQEDSAVYLCASSFDRDGYTFGSGTRLTVV.